This section outlines one T cell receptor (beta chain) sequence together with its context. This clonotype was recorded at least ten times. Its cognate antigen has yet to be identified. No much larger clonotype is one base removed from it; base qualities were not supplied. This sample was included in a study of tumor-infiltrating lymphocytes in primary liver carcinoma (dated by TCRdb to 2016 to 2017). Notes on the research overall: Of the five patients (three men and two women, aged 30 to 69 years), four had hepatocellular carcinoma and one had combined HCC and intrahepatic cholangiocarcinoma. Repertoires from technical replicates were highly reproducible, with mean shared-clone rates roughly 0.9 and correlation coefficients above 0.95. Each sample produced about 3.5 to 8 million productive TCRbeta reads, and read depth showed no significant difference between tissue types. The study combined TCRbeta repertoire sequencing, expression microarrays and whole-exome sequencing across five regions of each liver tumor, with adjacent normal tissue and blood. The five patients had tumors staged T1-T3 N0M0, with maximum diameters ranging from roughly 4.2 to 11 cm. A total of roughly 35 specimens from 5 patients, comprising approximately 25 tumor regions, 5 adjacent noncancerous liver tissues and 5 peripheral blood samples, were covered by TCRbeta repertoire sequencing. To link TCRbeta repertoire diversity to the local molecular phenotype, the 25 or so tumor region samples were profiled with Agilent mRNA microarrays.

V loses 7 bases at its end and J loses 1 base; junction bases beyond the gene matches: 2. The CDR3 goes from the cysteine to the phenylalanine over 12 residues. Just the 36-base CDR3 DNA is kept, in frame starting at base 1. The germline V gene supplies CDR1 SQVTM and CDR2 ANQGSEA. General conclusions and limits of the study: Repertoire overlap was higher between tumor regions (mean about 35%) than tumor-adjacent (around 17%) or tumor-blood (14%) pairs, consistent with antigen-driven expansion. Because sequencing covered only the TCR beta chain and unpaired alpha chains were not captured, true repertoire diversity is likely underestimated. The study included only 4 to 6 patients, and the authors note findings should be validated in a larger study. Compared with blood, tumors had a significantly larger share of the repertoire taken up by the top 250 clones (p = 0.039). Only about 8-25% of top clones were found in all five regions of a tumor, suggesting spatial heterogeneity of tumor-infiltrating T cells. Bulk unsorted samples precluded comparing CD4+ and CD8+ T cell repertoires.

Total RNA and DNA were co-extracted without cell sorting from 20-30 mg of bulk tissue using the AllPrep DNA/RNA mini kit. Between late 2015 and 2016, 4 or 5 patients in China with histopathologically diagnosed primary liver carcinoma had their tumors surgically resected. At the time of sampling, the patients were treatment-naive and had chronic HBV infection. Five spatially separated regions were sampled from each tumor: the superior, inferior, left-lateral and right-lateral poles, plus the tumor centre. Histological examination found more than 75% viable tumor cells in every tumor sample. Pieces of fresh tumor and adjacent tissue were cut in half, with one half kept in RNAlater at -80 degrees C and the other half sent for histology. Using a constant-region primer and ProtoScript II reverse transcriptase, TCRbeta-specific cDNA was reverse-transcribed from approximately 0.5 ug total RNA. Three nested multiplex PCR rounds, following a slightly modified ARM-PCR procedure, were used to build the TCRbeta libraries. The first two PCR rounds used multiplex TRBV1-TRBV30 forward primers with a Cbeta reverse primer, each for roughly 10 cycles. Sample barcodes and Illumina adapters were added in a final 25-cycle PCR with Deep VentR polymerase. Before sequencing, amplicons of 200-500 bp were gel-purified using a QIAquick gel extraction kit. An Illumina HiSeq 2500 was used to sequence the TCRbeta amplicons with 250-bp paired-end reads. The study's processing was this. Quality trimming of reads was performed with Trimmomatic v0.33, and paired reads were merged with FLASH v1.2.11 so that full CDR3 sequences could be recovered. V, D and J germline segments were assigned to the rearranged TCRbeta sequences using MiGEC v1.2.1b. Clonotype statistics and Shannon-Wiener diversity indices were computed with VDJtools v1.0.0. Except for diversity analysis, only the 250 most abundant clonotypes of each sample were used in subsequent analyses to reduce sampling bias. TCRdb reran the public reads through fastp at Q25 and MiXCR, keeping productive beta chains. Every entry covers one CDR3 protein and lists the most common genes and DNA from its rows. TCRdb, rather than the study authors, made the V and J calls. The sample profile shows fewer than 110,000 distinct CDR3 sequences; 65% to 75% of them were found once. About 12% of the sample is taken by the ten largest.

The origin of this receptor is a woman aged 60 to 75 with primary liver carcinoma and hepatitis B virus infection. This chain is built from TRBV29-1 and TRBJ1-1, and TRBD1 aligns with 8 junction nucleotides. The specimen sequenced was liver tumor tissue from sampling region 2. Sample cell subset or site, as interpreted from the label and publication: tumor region T2, inferior pole. The sequence in DNA is TGCAGCGCTGGGACAGGGAACACTGAAGCTTTCTTT. It translates as CSAGTGNTEAFF. Here the CDR3 is joined to the reference TRBV29-1 and TRBJ1-1 genes, and the full variable domain is: SAVISQKPSRDICQRGTSLTIQCQVDSQVTMMFWYRQQPGQSLTLIATANQGSEATYESGFVIDKFPISRPNLTFSTLTVSNMSPEDSSIYLCSAGTGNTEAFFGQGTRLTVV.